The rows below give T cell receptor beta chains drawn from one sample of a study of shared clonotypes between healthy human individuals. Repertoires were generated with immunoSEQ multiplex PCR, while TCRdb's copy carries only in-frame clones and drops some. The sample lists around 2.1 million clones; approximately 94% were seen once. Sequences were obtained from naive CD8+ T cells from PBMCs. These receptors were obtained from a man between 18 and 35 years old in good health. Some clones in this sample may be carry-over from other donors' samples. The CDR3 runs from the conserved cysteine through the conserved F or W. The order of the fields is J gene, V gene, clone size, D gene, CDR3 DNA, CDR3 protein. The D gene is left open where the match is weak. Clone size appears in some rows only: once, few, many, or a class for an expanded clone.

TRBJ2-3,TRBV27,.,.,TGTGCCAGCAGTTTATCCTTCAGGACAGATACGCAGTATTTT,CASSLSFRTDTQYF
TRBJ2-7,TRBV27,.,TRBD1,TGTGCCAGCAGCGGGACAGGGAGCTCCTACGAGCAGTACTTC,CASSGTGSSYEQYF
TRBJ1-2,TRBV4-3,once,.,TGCGCCAGCAGCCCGGGATTAGAGGGATACTATGGCTACACCTTC,CASSPGLEGYYGYTF
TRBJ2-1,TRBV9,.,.,.,CASSVVGTGSGRKFF
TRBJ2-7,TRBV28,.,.,TGTGCCAGCTCGTACGGGGAGGGGGTCGAGCAGTACTTC,CASSYGEGVEQYF
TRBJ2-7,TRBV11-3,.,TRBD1,TGTGCCAGCAGCTTAAGCACAGGGGTGCCCTACGAGCAGTACTTC,CASSLSTGVPYEQYF
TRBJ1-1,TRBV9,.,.,TGTGCCAGCAGCGTAACGCAGGGTTACGAGGCTGAAGCTTTCTTT,CASSVTQGYEAEAFF
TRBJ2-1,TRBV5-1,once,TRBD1,TGCGCCAGCAGCCCCCGGACAGGGTATTATGAGCAGTTCTTC,CASSPRTGYYEQFF
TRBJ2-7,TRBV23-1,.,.,TGCGCCAGCAGACCATCAGTGAGTGGGTCCTACGAGCAGTACTTC,CASRPSVSGSYEQYF
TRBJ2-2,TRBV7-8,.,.,TGTGCCAGCAGCTTAGGGTCAGGCTCGGGAATGCTCGGGGAGCTGTTTTTT,CASSLGSGSGMLGELFF
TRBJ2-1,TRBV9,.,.,TGTGCCAGCAGCGTAACGGGGTCCGCCAATGAGCAGTTCTTC,CASSVTGSANEQFF
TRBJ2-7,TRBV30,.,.,TGTGCCCATCAGGGGCGCCCTTCGGAGCAGTACTTC,CAHQGRPSEQYF
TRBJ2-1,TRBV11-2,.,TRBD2,TGTGCCAGCAGTTCCTATCTGGGAGGGAGGGCAAACAATGAGCAGTTCTTC,CASSSYLGGRANNEQFF
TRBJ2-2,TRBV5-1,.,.,TGCGCCAGCAGCTTTATCTCGGCAGGTGGGACCGGGGAGCTGTTTTTT,CASSFISAGGTGELFF
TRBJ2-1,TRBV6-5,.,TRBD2,TGTGCCAGCAGTTACGGGGGGGTCTCCTACAATGAGCAGTTCTTC,CASSYGGVSYNEQFF
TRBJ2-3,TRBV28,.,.,TGTGCCAGCAGCCCGGGTCTAGGGGCATATACGCAGTATTTT,CASSPGLGAYTQYF
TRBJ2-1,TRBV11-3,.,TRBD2,TGTGCCAGCAGCTTATTTTGGATGTGGGAGGGCCACAATGAGCAGTTCTTC,CASSLFWMWEGHNEQFF
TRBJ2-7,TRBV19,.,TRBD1,TGTGCCAGTAGCCACAAGCGGACAGGGACCTACGAGCAGTACTTC,CASSHKRTGTYEQYF
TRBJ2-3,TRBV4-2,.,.,TGTGCCAGCGGCTGGGTCCCCACAGATACGCAGTATTTT,CASGWVPTDTQYF
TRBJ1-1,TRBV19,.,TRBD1,TGTGCCAGTAGTAATACCGGGACAGGGGTTTTCACTGAAGCTTTCTTT,CASSNTGTGVFTEAFF
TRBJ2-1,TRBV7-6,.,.,TGTGCCAGCAGCCTCCGACAGGGAGGGTTGTACAATGAGCAGTTCTTC,CASSLRQGGLYNEQFF
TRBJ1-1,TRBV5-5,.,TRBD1,TGTGCCAGCAGCTTGGCCGGGACAGGATACACTGAAGCTTTCTTT,CASSLAGTGYTEAFF
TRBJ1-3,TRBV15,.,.,TGTGCCACCAGCAGAGATGTAAGGGTACGGTCCTCTGGAAACACCATATATTTT,CATSRDVRVRSSGNTIYF
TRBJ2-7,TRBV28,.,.,TGTGCCACCCTAGTGGAAACCGGTGTGGAGCAGTACTTC,CATLVETGVEQYF
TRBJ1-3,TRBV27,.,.,TGTGCCAGCCGACTCAACTCTGGAAACACCATATATTTT,CASRLNSGNTIYF
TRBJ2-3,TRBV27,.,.,TGTGCCAGCAGTTTAGGCCTCACCACAGATACGCAGTATTTT,CASSLGLTTDTQYF
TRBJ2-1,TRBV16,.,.,TGTGCCAGCAGCCAATCGATGGTCAATGAGCAGTTCTTC,CASSQSMVNEQFF
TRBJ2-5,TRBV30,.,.,TGTGCCTGGACTGAAGGGGGAGAGACCCAGTACTTC,CAWTEGGETQYF
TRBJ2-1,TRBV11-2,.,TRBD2,TGTGCCAGCAGCCTACTAGCGGGAAGCAACAATGAGCAGTTCTTC,CASSLLAGSNNEQFF
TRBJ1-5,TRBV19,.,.,TGTGCCAGTAGTATAGCGCGGGGGCCCTATCAGCCCCAGCATTTT,CASSIARGPYQPQHF
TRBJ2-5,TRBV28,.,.,TGTGCCAGCAGTGCGACTGGGACCGAGACTGGAGAGACCCAGTACTTC,CASSATGTETGETQYF
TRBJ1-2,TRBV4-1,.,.,TGCGCCAGCAGCCAAGATCCAGGGCACTATGGCTACACCTTC,CASSQDPGHYGYTF
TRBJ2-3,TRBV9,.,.,TGTGCCAGCAGCGTAGACGGTCTGATACCAGATACGCAGTATTTT,CASSVDGLIPDTQYF
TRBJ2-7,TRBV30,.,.,TGTGCCTTGGCCAGTCCCTACGAGCAGTACTTC,CALASPYEQYF
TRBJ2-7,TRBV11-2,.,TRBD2,TGTGCCAGCAGCCCCTGGACTAGCGGGACCGAGCAGTACTTC,CASSPWTSGTEQYF